Shown below are 3 T cell receptor beta chains from a single sample sequenced in a study of Graves' ophthalmopathy and Graves' hyperthyroidism (dated by TCRdb to 2016 to 2018). Sequencing took place on an Illumina HiSeq 2000. TCR beta CDR3 regions were amplified from RNA transcripts for repertoire sequencing. The first round was an RT-PCR using HTBI primers with the Qiagen OneStep RT-PCR kit, and this first round was followed by a second-round multiplex PCR, then size selection and purification. Starting from the raw public reads, TCRdb applied fastp trimming at Q25, assembled clones with MiXCR and retained in-frame beta chains. Every distinct CDR3 protein forms one entry, paired with its most common genes and DNA. The sample table records about 740,000 distinct CDR3 sequences; roughly two fifths of these occur just once. The ten largest clones take up approximately 43% of the sample. Sequencing input: peripheral blood. The receptor source for this set is an adult man with Graves' ophthalmopathy.

This clonotype came up a few times. This rearrangement joins TRBV24-1 to TRBJ1-2; perhaps TRBD1 as D (5 bases). The CDR3 is made up of 13 amino acids. Germline V CDR1 and CDR2: KGHDR, SFDVKD. Deletions cut 4 bases from V and 8 bases from J, with 13 bases between. CDR3 amino acids: CATSDPGRGGYTF. CDR3 nucleotides: TGTGCCACCAGTGACCCAGGGCGTGGAGGCTACACCTTC.

As regards this clonotype: At one end the junction does not follow the germline gene, possibly because of a read error. The chain employs TRBV24-1 and TRBJ1-5; D perhaps matches TRBD1 (6 bases). Germline V gene sequence: CDR1 KGHDR, CDR2 SFDVKD. CDR3 length: 14 residues. As DNA, the CDR3 is TGTGACACCAGTGATACAGGGCCAAATCAGCCCCAGCATTTT. Amino acids: CDTSDTGPNQPQHF.

Regarding this clonotype: One end of the junction fails to match germline, which may point to a read error. The chain employs TRBV7-2 and TRBJ1-4, with 8 positions matching TRBD1. CDR1 and CDR2 (germline): SGHTA, FQGNSA. The length of the CDR3 is 14 residues. CDR3 protein: CAGSPGGLSEKLFF. Here the CDR3 DNA reads TGTGCCGGCAGTCCAGGGGGCTTAAGTGAAAAACTGTTTTTT. The full variable domain, rest sourced from reference TRBV7-2 and TRBJ1-4, is GAGVSQSPSNKVTEKGKDVELRCDPISGHTALYWYRQSLGQGLEFLIYFQGNSAPDKSGLPSDRFSAERTGGSVSTLTIQRTQQEDSAVYLCAGSPGGLSEKLFFGSGTQLSVL.